This is a list of T cell receptor beta chains from one sample in a study of blood T cell repertoires in COVID-19. The method was immunoSEQ multiplex PCR; TCRdb's version includes in-frame clones alone and lacks a portion of them. Among under 250,000 clones listed, around 84% were seen once. Sequencing was performed on PBMCs or T cells enriched from blood (not recorded which). The receptors derive from a man aged 25-45 years with acute COVID-19. Each CDR3 is given with its conserved first and last residue. The order of the fields is CDR3 DNA, CDR3 protein, D gene, clone size, V gene, J gene. D genes are given only for firm matches. Clone size appears in some rows only: once, few, many, or a class for an expanded clone.

cdr3_nt: TGTGCCATCAGCAAAAAACAGGGATCTCCCCAGAGGAACACTGAAGCTTTCTTT; cdr3_aa: CAISKKQGSPQRNTEAFF; d_call: NA; clone_size: NA; v_call: TRBV10-3; j_call: TRBJ1-1
cdr3_nt: TGCAGCGTTAAGCCCAACCCGGACAGGGCCACTGAAGCTTTCTTT; cdr3_aa: CSVKPNPDRATEAFF; d_call: TRBD1; clone_size: NA; v_call: TRBV29-1; j_call: TRBJ1-1
cdr3_nt: TGCAGCGTCCACAGGTCTGACTCTGGAAACACCATATATTTT; cdr3_aa: CSVHRSDSGNTIYF; d_call: NA; clone_size: NA; v_call: TRBV29-1; j_call: TRBJ1-3
cdr3_nt: TGCGCCAGCAGGGGGGACACGTCGAACCAGCCCCAGCATTTT; cdr3_aa: CASRGDTSNQPQHF; d_call: NA; clone_size: NA; v_call: TRBV10-1; j_call: TRBJ1-5
cdr3_nt: TGCGCCAGCAGTATCAGCGGGGGATACACAGATACGCAGTATTTT; cdr3_aa: CASSISGGYTDTQYF; d_call: TRBD2; clone_size: once; v_call: TRBV10-2; j_call: TRBJ2-3
cdr3_nt: TGTGCCAGCAGTGTCAAGTTTCGGGATACGCAGTATTTT; cdr3_aa: CASSVKFRDTQYF; d_call: NA; clone_size: once; v_call: TRBV2; j_call: TRBJ2-3
cdr3_nt: TGCGCCAGCAGCTTGTCGGTAGAGAACTATGGCTACACCTTC; cdr3_aa: CASSLSVENYGYTF; d_call: NA; clone_size: NA; v_call: TRBV5-1; j_call: TRBJ1-2
cdr3_nt: TGTGCCAGCAGTGAGCAACGGGATAATTCACCCCTCCACTTT; cdr3_aa: CASSEQRDNSPLHF; d_call: NA; clone_size: NA; v_call: TRBV6-4; j_call: TRBJ1-6
cdr3_nt: TGCGCCAGCAGCAGAGAGGCAGGGGCCGGCGGTGAGCAGTTCTTC; cdr3_aa: CASSREAGAGGEQFF; d_call: NA; clone_size: NA; v_call: TRBV5-1; j_call: TRBJ2-1
cdr3_nt: TGTGCCAGCAGCCAACGGGGATTAAGCTCCTACGAGCAGTACTTC; cdr3_aa: CASSQRGLSSYEQYF; d_call: NA; clone_size: NA; v_call: TRBV14; j_call: TRBJ2-7
cdr3_nt: TGCAGCGCTCGACAGGGATCCTACGAGCAGTACTTC; cdr3_aa: CSARQGSYEQYF; d_call: TRBD1; clone_size: NA; v_call: TRBV29-1; j_call: TRBJ2-7
cdr3_nt: TGTGCCAGCTCACCACCGACTAGCGGGGGAGTTGAGCAGTTCTTC; cdr3_aa: CASSPPTSGGVEQFF; d_call: TRBD2; clone_size: NA; v_call: TRBV18; j_call: TRBJ2-1